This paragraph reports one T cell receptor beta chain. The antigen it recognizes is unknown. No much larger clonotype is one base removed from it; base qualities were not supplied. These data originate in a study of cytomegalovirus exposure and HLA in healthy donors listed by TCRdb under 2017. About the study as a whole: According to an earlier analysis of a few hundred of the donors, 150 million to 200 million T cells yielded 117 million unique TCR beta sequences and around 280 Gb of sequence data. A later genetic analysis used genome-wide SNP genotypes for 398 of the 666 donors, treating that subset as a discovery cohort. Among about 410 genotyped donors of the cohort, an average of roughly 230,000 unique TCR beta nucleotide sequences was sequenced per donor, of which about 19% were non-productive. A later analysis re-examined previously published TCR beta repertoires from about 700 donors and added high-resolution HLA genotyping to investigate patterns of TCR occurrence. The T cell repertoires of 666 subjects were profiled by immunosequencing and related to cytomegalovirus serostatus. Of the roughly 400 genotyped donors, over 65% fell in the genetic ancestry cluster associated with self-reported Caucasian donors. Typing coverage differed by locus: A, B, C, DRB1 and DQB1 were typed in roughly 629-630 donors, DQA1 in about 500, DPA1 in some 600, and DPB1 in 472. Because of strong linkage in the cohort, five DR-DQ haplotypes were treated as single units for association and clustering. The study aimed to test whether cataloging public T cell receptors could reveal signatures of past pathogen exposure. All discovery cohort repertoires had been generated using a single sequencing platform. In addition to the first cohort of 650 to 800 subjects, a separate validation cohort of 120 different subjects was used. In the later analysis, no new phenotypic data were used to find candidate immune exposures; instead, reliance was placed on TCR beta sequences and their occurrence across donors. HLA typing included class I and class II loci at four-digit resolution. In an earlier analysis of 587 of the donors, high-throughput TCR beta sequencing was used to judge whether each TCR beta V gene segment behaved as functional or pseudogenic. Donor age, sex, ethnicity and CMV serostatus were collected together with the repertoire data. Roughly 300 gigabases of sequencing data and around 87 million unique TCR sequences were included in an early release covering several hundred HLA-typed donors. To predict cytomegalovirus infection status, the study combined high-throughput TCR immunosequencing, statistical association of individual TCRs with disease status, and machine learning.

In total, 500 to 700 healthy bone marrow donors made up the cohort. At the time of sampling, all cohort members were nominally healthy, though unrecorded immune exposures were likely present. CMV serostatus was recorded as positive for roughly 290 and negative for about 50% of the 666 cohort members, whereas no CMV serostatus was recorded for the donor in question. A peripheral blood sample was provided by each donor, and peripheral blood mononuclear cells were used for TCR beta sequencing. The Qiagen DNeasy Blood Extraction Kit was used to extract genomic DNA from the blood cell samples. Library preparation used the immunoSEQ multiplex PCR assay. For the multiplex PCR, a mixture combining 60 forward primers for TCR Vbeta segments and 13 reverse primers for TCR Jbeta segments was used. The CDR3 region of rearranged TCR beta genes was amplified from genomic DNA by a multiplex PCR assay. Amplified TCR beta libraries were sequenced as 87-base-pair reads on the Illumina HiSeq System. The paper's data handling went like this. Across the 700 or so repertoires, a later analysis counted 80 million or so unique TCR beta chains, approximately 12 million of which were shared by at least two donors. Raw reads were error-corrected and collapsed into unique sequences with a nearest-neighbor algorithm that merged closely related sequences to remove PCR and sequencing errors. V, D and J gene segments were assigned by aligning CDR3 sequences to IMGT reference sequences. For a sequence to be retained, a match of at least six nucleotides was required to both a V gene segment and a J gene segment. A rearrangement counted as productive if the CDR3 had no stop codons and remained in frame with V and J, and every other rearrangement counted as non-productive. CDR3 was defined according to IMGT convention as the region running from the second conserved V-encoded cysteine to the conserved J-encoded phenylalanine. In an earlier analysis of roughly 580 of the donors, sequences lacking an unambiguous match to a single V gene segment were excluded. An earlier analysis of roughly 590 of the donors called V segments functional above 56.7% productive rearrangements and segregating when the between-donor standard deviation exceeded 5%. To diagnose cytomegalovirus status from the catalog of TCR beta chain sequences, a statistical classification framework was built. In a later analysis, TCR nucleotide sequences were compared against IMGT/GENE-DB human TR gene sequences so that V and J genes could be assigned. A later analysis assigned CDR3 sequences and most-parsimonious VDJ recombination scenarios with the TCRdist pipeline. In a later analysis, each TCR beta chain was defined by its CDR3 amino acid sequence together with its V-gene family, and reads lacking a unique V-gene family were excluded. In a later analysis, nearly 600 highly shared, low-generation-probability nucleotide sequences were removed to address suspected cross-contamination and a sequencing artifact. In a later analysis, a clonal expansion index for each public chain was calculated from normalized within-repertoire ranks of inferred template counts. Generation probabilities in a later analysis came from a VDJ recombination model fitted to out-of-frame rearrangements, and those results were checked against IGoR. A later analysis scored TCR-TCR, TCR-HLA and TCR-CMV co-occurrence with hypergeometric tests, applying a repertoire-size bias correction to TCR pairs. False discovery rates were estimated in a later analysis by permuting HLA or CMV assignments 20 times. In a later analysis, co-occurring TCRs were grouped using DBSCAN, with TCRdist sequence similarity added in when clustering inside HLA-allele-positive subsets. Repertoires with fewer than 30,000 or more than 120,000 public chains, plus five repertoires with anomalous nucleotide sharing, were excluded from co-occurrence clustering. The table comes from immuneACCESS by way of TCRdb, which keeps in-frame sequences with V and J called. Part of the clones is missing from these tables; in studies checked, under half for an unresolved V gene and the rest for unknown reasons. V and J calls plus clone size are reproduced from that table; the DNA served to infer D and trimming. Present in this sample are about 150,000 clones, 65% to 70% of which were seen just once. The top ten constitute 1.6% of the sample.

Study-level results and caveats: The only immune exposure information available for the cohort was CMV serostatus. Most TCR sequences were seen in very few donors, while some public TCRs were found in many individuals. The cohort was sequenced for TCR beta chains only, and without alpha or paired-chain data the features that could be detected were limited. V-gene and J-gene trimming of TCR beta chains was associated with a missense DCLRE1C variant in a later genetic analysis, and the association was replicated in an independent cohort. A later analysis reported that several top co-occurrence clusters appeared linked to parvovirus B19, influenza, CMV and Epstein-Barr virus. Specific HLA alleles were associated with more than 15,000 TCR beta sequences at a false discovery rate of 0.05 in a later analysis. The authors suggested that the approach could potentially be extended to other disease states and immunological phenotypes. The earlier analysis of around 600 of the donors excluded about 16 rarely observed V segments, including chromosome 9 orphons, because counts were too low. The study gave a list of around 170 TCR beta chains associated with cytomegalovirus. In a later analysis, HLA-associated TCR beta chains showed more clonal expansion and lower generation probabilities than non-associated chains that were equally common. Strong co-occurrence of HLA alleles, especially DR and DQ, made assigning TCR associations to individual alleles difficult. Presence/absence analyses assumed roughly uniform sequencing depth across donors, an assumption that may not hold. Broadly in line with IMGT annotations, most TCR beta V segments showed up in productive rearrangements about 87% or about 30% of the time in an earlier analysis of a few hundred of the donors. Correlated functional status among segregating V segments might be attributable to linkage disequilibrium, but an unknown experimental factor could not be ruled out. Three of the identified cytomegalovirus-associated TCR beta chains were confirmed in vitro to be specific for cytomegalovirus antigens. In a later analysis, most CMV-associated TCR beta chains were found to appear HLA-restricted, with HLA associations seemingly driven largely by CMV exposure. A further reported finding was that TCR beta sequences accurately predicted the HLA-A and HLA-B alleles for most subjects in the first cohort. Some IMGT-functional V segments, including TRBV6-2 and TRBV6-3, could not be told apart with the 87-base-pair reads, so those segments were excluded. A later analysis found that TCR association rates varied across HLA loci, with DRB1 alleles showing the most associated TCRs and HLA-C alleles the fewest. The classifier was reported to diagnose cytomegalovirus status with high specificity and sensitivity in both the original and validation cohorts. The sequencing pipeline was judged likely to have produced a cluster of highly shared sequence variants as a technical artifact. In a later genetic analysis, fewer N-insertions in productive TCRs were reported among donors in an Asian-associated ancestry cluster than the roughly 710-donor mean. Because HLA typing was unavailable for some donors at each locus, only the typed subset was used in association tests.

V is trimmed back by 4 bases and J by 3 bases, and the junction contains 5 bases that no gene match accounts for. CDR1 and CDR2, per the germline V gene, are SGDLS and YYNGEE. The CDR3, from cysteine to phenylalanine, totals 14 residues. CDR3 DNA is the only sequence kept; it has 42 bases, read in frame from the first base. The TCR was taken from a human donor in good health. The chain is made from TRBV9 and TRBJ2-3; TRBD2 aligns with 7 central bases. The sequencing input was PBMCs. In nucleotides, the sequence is TGTGCCAGCAGCCCTACTAGCGAAACAGATACGCAGTATTTT. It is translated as CASSPTSETDTQYF.